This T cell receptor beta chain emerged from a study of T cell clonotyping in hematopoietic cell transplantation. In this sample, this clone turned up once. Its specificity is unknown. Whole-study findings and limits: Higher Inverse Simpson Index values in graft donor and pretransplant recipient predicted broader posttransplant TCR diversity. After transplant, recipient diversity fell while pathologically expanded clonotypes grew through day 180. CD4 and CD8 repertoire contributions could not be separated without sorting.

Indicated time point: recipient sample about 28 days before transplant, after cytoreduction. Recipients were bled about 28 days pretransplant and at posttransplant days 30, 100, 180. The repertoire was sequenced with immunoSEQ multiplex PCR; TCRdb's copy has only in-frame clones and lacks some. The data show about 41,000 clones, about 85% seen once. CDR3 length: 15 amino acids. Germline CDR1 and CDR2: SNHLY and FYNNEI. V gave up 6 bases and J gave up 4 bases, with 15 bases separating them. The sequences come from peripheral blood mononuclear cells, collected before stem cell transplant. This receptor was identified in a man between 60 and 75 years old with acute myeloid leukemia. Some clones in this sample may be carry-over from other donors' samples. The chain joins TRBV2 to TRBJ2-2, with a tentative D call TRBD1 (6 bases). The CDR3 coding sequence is TGTGCCAGCAGGTTACAGGGCAGGGGCACCGGGGAGCTGTTTTTT. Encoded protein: CASRLQGRGTGELFF.